Presented here are 31 T cell receptor beta chains from one specimen sequenced in a study of OX40 agonist ivuxolimab in advanced cancers. Using immunoSEQ multiplex PCR, the repertoire was profiled, and TCRdb retains in-frame clones only, with some absent. The table includes about 65,000 clones, about 90% detected once. The sample in question was CD4+ or CD8+ T cells sorted from blood, obtained in a trial of the OX40 agonist ivuxolimab. These receptors were obtained from an adult with an advanced solid tumor such as melanoma, head and neck, liver or kidney cancer.

This clone was seen just once. The rearrangement uses TRBV6-4 and TRBJ2-3, with D maybe TRBD2 (6 bases). Germline CDR1 and CDR2: MRHNA and SNTAGT. CDR3 length: 15 residues. Trimming took 5 bases from V and 3 from J, leaving 15 bases between them. CDR3 in DNA: TGTGCCAGCAGTCCAACGGGAGTTGTGACAGATACGCAGTATTTT. Its protein is CASSPTGVVTDTQYF.

This clone came up a few times. V is TRBV6-1 and J is TRBJ1-2; tentative D call: TRBD1 (5 bases). CDR3 size: 14 residues. In germline, CDR1 is MNHNS, CDR2 SASEGT. V lost 4 bases, J lost 3 bases, and 12 bases lay in between. The DNA of the CDR3 is TGTGCCAGCAGTGTTGGGGCAATTGACTATGGCTACACCTTC. This sequence encodes CASSVGAIDYGYTF.

The chain is built from TRBV30 and TRBJ2-7; possibly TRBD1 for D (5 bases). CDR1 GTSNPN and CDR2 SVGIG come from the germline V gene (reference sequence). The V end was cut by 3 bases, the J end by 2 bases, with 14 bases between. The CDR3 loop spans 14 amino acids. The CDR3 region has the DNA TGTGCCTGGAGCAGCAGGGATCCGACCTACGAGCAGTACTTC. This codes for CAWSSRDPTYEQYF. The complete variable domain, with remaining parts taken from reference TRBV30 and TRBJ2-7, reads SQTIHQWPATLVQPVGSPLSLECTVEGTSNPNLYWYRQAAGRGLQLLFYSVGIGQISSEVPQNLSASRPQDRQFILSSKKLLLSDSGFYLCAWSSRDPTYEQYFGPGTRLTVT.

The chain couples TRBV5-1 to TRBJ2-1, with 10 bases that match TRBD2. V was clipped by 1 base and J by 9 bases; unmatched bases: 4. This CDR3 spans 14 amino acids. CDR1 and CDR2 (germline): SGHRS, YFSETQ. CDR3 sequence: CASSLQLAGSEQFF. CDR3 DNA: TGCGCCAGCAGCTTGCAACTAGCGGGATCTGAGCAGTTCTTC.

The rearrangement links TRBV6-1 to TRBJ2-3, with D unclear. CDR3 length equals 14 residues. V was pared by 0 bases and J by 2 bases, with 6 bases between. Looked up from germline, CDR1 is MNHNS and CDR2 is SASEGT. The CDR3 is CASSEAWATDTQYF. CDR3 in DNA: TGTGCCAGCAGTGAAGCATGGGCCACAGATACGCAGTATTTT.

The chain combines TRBV12-5 with TRBJ2-1; possible D gene TRBD2, 5 bases. Per the germline V gene, CDR1 is LGHNT and CDR2 is FRNRAP. V dropped 8 bases and J dropped 2 bases, with 16 bases sitting between them. The CDR3 extends over 15 amino acids. In nucleotides, the CDR3 is TGTGCTAGTAGCCCAGGCAGCGGAACCTACAATGAGCAGTTCTTC. This translates into CASSPGSGTYNEQFF.

This sequence joins TRBV4-3 and TRBJ1-3, with D perhaps TRBD1 (5 bases). Trimming took 1 base from V and 2 from J, leaving 9 bases between them. CDR3 length: 15 amino acids. From germline, CDR1 is LGHNA and CDR2 YSLEER. CDR3 coding DNA: TGCGCCAGCAGCCAAGTCTCAGGGCCTGGAAACACCATATATTTT. Translated: CASSQVSGPGNTIYF.

J is TRBJ2-7 and V is TRBV5-1, with D possibly being TRBD2 (5 bases). The CDR3 contains 15 residues. V lost 0 bases and J lost 0, with 10 bases in between. Germline V gene sequence: CDR1 SGHRS, CDR2 YFSETQ. For the CDR3, the DNA is TGCGCCAGCAGCTTGGACACGGGGATCTCCTACGAGCAGTACTTC. Amino acid sequence: CASSLDTGISYEQYF.

For the CDR3, the DNA is TGCGCCAGCAGCCGGGGACAGGGCCGAACAGATACGCAGTATTTT. The encoded protein is CASSRGQGRTDTQYF. V and J are TRBV4-1 and TRBJ2-3; 9 bases are shared with TRBD1. J gave up 3 bases and V 4 bases, and 5 bases lay outside the gene matches. This CDR3 contains 15 residues. The germline CDR1 and CDR2 sequences are MGHRA and YSYEKL.

CDR3 sequence (DNA): TGTGCCAGCAGTTACGGGGAGAGAGGATACGAGCAGTACTTC. This codes for CASSYGERGYEQYF. This chain connects TRBV6-5 to TRBJ2-5; tentative D call: TRBD2 (5 bases). Gene TRBJ2-7 matches the end of the DNA better, so the J call may be wrong. The CDR3 length is 14 residues. CDR1 and CDR2 (germline): MNHEY, SVGAGI.

V usage is TRBV5-1 and J usage is TRBJ2-6; D call uncertain. The V end was cut by 3 bases, the J end by 0 bases, with 10 bases between. The CDR3 spans 16 residues. Germline assignment: CDR1 SGHRS and CDR2 YFSETQ. The CDR3 here is CASSSDPISGANVLTF. CDR3 DNA: TGCGCCAGCAGCTCGGACCCAATCTCTGGGGCCAACGTCCTGACTTTC. Full variable domain (remainder filled in from reference TRBV5-1 and TRBJ2-6): KAGVTQTPRYLIKTRGQQVTLSCSPISGHRSVSWYQQTPGQGLQFLFEYFSETQRNKGNFPGRFSGRQFSNSRSEMNVSTLELGDSALYLCASSSDPISGANVLTFGAGSRLTVL.

J is TRBJ2-5 and V is TRBV11-1; D uncertain. Trimming pared 3 bases from V and 5 bases from J, leaving 10 bases between. The CDR3 sequence is 13 residues long. Germline V gene data show CDR1 as SGHAT and CDR2 as FQDESV (reference sequence). The CDR3, as DNA: TGTGCCAGCAGCTTCGGCCGCCGGGAGACCCAGTACTTC. Translated: CASSFGRRETQYF.

This chain uses TRBV19 with TRBJ2-3; D perhaps matches TRBD1 (5 bases). CDR1 and CDR2 from the germline V gene are LNHDA and SQIVND (reference sequence). With 1 base removed from V and 2 bases from J, the gap between germline ends came to 10 bases. CDR3 size: 15 residues. DNA for the CDR3: TGTGCCAGTAGTATAGGACTTGGGGCCACAGATACGCAGTATTTT. Encoded protein: CASSIGLGATDTQYF.

The V gene is TRBV7-3, the J gene TRBJ1-5; 10 nucleotides agree with TRBD1. The CDR3 is 18 amino acids. The V gene's germline CDR1 is SGHTA and CDR2 FQGTGA. The V segment lost 5 bases and the J segment 3 bases; nucleotides outside the gene matches: 13. The CDR3 protein is CASSPFRGTGDPNQPQHF. As DNA, the CDR3 is TGTGCCAGCAGCCCCTTCAGAGGGACAGGGGACCCCAATCAGCCCCAGCATTTT.

This clone appeared a few times. The gene calls are TRBV7-2 and TRBJ1-6; D unclear. Germline V gene lookup returns CDR1 SGHTA and CDR2 FQGNSA. CDR3 size: 15 residues. The ends were cut back, 1 base at V and 7 bases at J, with 11 bases in the middle. The CDR3 here is CASSLVSGNNSPLHF. The CDR3 DNA is TGTGCCAGCAGCTTAGTATCCGGGAACAATTCACCCCTCCACTTT.

V usage is TRBV6-5 and J usage is TRBJ1-4; D is possibly TRBD1 (6 bases). CDR3 length equals 15 residues. Per germline, CDR1 MNHEY and CDR2 SVGAGI. Trimming removed 5 bases at V and 5 bases at J, with 15 bases between. The CDR3, as DNA: TGTGCCAGCAGTCGTCTACAGGGTGGGAATGAAAAACTGTTTTTT. It encodes CASSRLQGGNEKLFF.

This chain connects TRBV6-5 to TRBJ1-1; D gene uncertain. V was pared by 3 bases and J by 4 bases, with 9 bases between. Germline CDR1 is MNHEY and CDR2 is SVGAGI. The CDR3 runs 13 residues. CDR3 amino acids: CASSYLRTTEAFF. CDR3 nucleotides: TGTGCCAGCAGTTATCTGAGGACCACTGAAGCTTTCTTT.

CDR3 sequence reads: CASSRTGTAEAFF. The CDR3 coding sequence is TGTGCCAGCAGCCGGACAGGGACCGCTGAAGCTTTCTTT. The rearrangement uses TRBV6-6 and TRBJ1-1; 8 positions match TRBD1. The junction had 6 bases not matched to a gene; V was cut back by 6 bases and J by 6 bases. Germline V gene data show CDR1 as MNHNY and CDR2 as SVGAGI (reference sequence). CDR3 length: 13 residues.

The chain joins TRBV19 to TRBJ2-7; perhaps D is TRBD1 or TRBD2 (5 bases each). Trimming cost V 1 base and J 3 bases, with 13 bases left between them. The CDR3 runs to 15 residues. Germline CDR1 is LNHDA and CDR2 is SQIVND (reference sequence). CDR3 nucleotides: TGTGCCAGTAGTATAGCCGGGACGGAGATCTACGAGCAGTACTTC. Protein sequence: CASSIAGTEIYEQYF. Full variable domain (rest looked up from reference TRBV19 and TRBJ2-7): DGGITQSPKYLFRKEGQNVTLSCEQNLNHDAMYWYRQDPGQGLRLIYYSQIVNDFQKGDIAEGYSVSREKKESFPLTVTSAQKNPTAFYLCASSIAGTEIYEQYFGPGTRLTVT.

The chain has TRBV6-5 and TRBJ1-1; TRBD1 is a possible D gene (5 bases). With 10 bases removed from V and 3 bases from J, the gap between germline ends came to 18 bases. There are 14 residues in the CDR3. Per germline, CDR1 MNHEY and CDR2 SVGAGI. The CDR3 bases are TGTGCCACCCACAGGTCGACTGGGGACACTGAAGCTTTCTTT. Translating it yields CATHRSTGDTEAFF.

This sequence joins TRBV10-3 and TRBJ1-5; no clear D gene. The CDR3 contains 12 residues. Trimming cost V 2 bases and J 7 bases, with 6 bases left between them. Germline V gives CDR1 ENHRY, CDR2 SYGVKD. Written as DNA, the CDR3 is TGTGCCATCAGTGAGATTGAACAGCCCCAGCATTTT. It yields the protein CAISEIEQPQHF.

This chain joins TRBV9 and TRBJ2-3, with D tentatively TRBD2 (5 bases). V was pared by 0 bases and J by 0 bases, with 8 bases between. CDR3 size: 15 residues. Germline CDR1 reads SGDLS; CDR2 reads YYNGEE. CDR3 sequence reads: CASSVGGRSTDTQYF. For the CDR3, the DNA is TGTGCCAGCAGCGTAGGAGGGCGGAGCACAGATACGCAGTATTTT.

The chain uses TRBV18 and TRBJ2-1; TRBD2 is a possible D gene (5 bases). The CDR3 totals 13 residues. The V gene's germline CDR1 is KGHSH and CDR2 LQKENI. Trimming stripped 2 bases from V and 8 bases from J, with 10 bases between. CDR3 nucleotide sequence: TGTGCCAGCTCACCAGTACTAGGTGATGAGCAGTTCTTC. Protein sequence: CASSPVLGDEQFF.

This chain uses TRBV4-2 with TRBJ2-5; 13 bases match TRBD2. Germline lookup yields CDR1 LGHNA and CDR2 YNFKEQ. J gave up 4 bases and V 0 bases, and 8 bases lay outside the gene matches. The CDR3 loop spans 18 amino acids. CDR3 in amino acids: CASSQDQGLAGVGETQYF. DNA for the CDR3: TGTGCCAGCAGCCAAGATCAAGGACTAGCGGGGGTTGGAGAGACCCAGTACTTC.

The sample holds a few counts of this clone. The genes are TRBV10-2 and TRBJ2-7, with D tentatively TRBD1 (6 bases). This CDR3 region has 12 residues. CDR1 is WSHSY and CDR2 is SAAADI in the germline V gene. The V and J ends lost 8 bases and 3 bases respectively, with 11 bases between them. CDR3 in amino acids: CASRHRDYEQYF. CDR3 nucleotides: TGCGCCAGCCGTCACAGGGACTACGAGCAGTACTTC.

The genes are TRBV5-1 and TRBJ2-7; 7 bases line up with TRBD1. The CDR3 is made up of 14 amino acids. CDR1 is SGHRS, CDR2 YFSETQ, per germline. The trim removed 5 bases at V and 3 bases at J, leaving 8 bases unmatched. CDR3 sequence reads: CASSREGALYEQYF. CDR3 bases: TGCGCCAGCAGTAGAGAGGGGGCTCTCTACGAGCAGTACTTC.

The chain is built from TRBV5-1 and TRBJ2-5, with D possibly being TRBD1 or TRBD2 (5 bases each). The CDR3 contains 16 residues. V lost 3 bases and J 5 bases, leaving 20 bases between the germline ends. Germline lookup yields CDR1 SGHRS and CDR2 YFSETQ. This CDR3 reads CASSYEGQLSLETQYF. CDR3 DNA sequence: TGCGCCAGCAGCTACGAGGGGCAGCTTAGCCTGGAGACCCAGTACTTC.

This clone occurred once. J is TRBJ2-7 and V is TRBV19, with D unresolved. This CDR3 is 14 amino acids long. Germline CDR1 is LNHDA and CDR2 is SQIVND (reference sequence). The V end lost 5 bases, the J end lost 6 bases, and 17 bases lay between the germline ends. The CDR3 DNA reads as TGTGCCAGTAGTCACCTGGAATCTGACGGCGAGCAGTACTTC. Translation: CASSHLESDGEQYF.

The gene calls are TRBV28 and TRBJ1-1; D is possibly TRBD1 (6 bases). From germline, CDR1 is MDHEN and CDR2 SYDVKM. This CDR3 has 14 residues. Trimming stripped 8 bases from V and 5 bases from J, with 18 bases between. The chain's CDR3 is CASRIDRLGTEAFF. The CDR3 DNA is TGTGCCAGCCGAATCGACAGGCTGGGGACTGAAGCTTTCTTT.

J is TRBJ1-6 and V is TRBV5-8, with 7 bases aligning to TRBD1. The V segment lost 2 bases and the J segment 5 bases; nucleotides outside the gene matches: 4. This CDR3 comprises 15 residues. Germline V gives CDR1 SGHTS, CDR2 YDEGEE. The DNA of the CDR3 is TGTGCCAGCAGCTTCCCCGACAGGGATAATTCACCCCTCCACTTT. Its protein is CASSFPDRDNSPLHF.

The rearrangement joins TRBV5-4 to TRBJ2-1, with 10 bases matching TRBD2. This CDR3 spans 15 amino acids. The V gene end was trimmed by 2 bases and the J gene end by 5 bases; junction bases not matched to a gene: 4. Per the germline V gene, CDR1 is SGHNT and CDR2 is YYREEE (reference sequence). The CDR3 sequence is CASSLSGGADNEQFF. For the CDR3, the DNA is TGTGCCAGCAGCTTAAGCGGGGGGGCGGACAATGAGCAGTTCTTC.